This T cell receptor beta chain was sequenced in a study of T cells after yellow fever vaccination. Study summary: With SMART-Seq v4 Ultra Low Input, the fractions containing low cell numbers were prepared.

Findings of the study overall: CD4 and CD8 compartments shared a small share of clonotypes, likely from convergent recombination. Although the secondary response was weaker, it peaked faster, at day 5 versus 15.

V gave up 8 bases and J gave up 4 bases; unmatched junction bases: 7. This CDR3 is built from 16 residues. Per the germline V gene, CDR1 is LNHDA and CDR2 is SQIVND (reference sequence). By 5'RACE template switching, TCR cDNA was produced, with a universal primer site and UMIs added in the process. TCRdb ran MiXCR on the 5' RACE reads and lists one entry per CDR3 protein. The sample contains about 170,000 distinct CDR3 sequences, more than 9.5% of which appear only once. Details on this clonotype: Its antigen is not known.

The material was CD8+ T cells sorted from PBMCs, obtained 15 days after the yellow fever booster vaccination. This TCR came from a man aged 18 to 30 who received the YFV17D yellow fever vaccine. This chain uses TRBV19 with TRBJ2-2; the match to TRBD2 covers 13 bases. In DNA, the CDR3 is TGTGCCAGTTTCGGACTAGCGGGGGAGTTCACCGGGGAGCTGTTTTTT. It translates to CASFGLAGEFTGELFF.